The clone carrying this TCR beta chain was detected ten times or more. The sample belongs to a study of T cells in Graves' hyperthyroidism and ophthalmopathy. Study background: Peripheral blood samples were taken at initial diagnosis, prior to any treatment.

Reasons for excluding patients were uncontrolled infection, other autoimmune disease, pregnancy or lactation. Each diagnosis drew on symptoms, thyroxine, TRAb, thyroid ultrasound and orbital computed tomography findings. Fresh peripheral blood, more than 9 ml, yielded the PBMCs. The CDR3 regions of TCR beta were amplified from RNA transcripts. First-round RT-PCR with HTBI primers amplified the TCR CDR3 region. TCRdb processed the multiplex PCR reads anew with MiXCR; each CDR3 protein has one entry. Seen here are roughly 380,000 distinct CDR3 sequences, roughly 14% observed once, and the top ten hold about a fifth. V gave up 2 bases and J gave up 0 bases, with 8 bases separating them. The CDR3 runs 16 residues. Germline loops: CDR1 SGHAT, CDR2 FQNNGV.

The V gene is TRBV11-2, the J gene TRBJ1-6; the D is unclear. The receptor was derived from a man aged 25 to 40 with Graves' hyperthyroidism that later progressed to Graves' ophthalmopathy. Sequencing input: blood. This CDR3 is CASSLRGSSYNSPLHF. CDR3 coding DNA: TGTGCCAGCAGCTTACGAGGGAGCTCCTATAATTCACCCCTCCACTTT.